This T cell receptor (beta chain) was retrieved from a study of T cells after yellow fever vaccination. TCRdb processed the 5' RACE reads anew with MiXCR; each CDR3 protein has one entry. The sample consists of 200,000 to 300,000 distinct CDR3 sequences, 10% to 15% of them appearing once. After removal of 5 bases from V and 6 bases from J, the junction contained 12 bases not matched to a gene. This CDR3 comprises 16 residues. Germline lookup yields CDR1 SGHVS and CDR2 FNYEAQ. This clonotype was observed a handful of times. Sequenced material: CD4+ T cells sorted from PBMCs, taken 45 days after the yellow fever booster vaccination. The sequence came from a man younger than 40 who received the YFV17D yellow fever vaccine. The J gene is TRBJ2-1, the V gene TRBV7-6; TRBD2 aligns across 8 bases. This chain's CDR3 is CASSPGLVPFGNEQFF. CDR3 DNA: TGTGCCAGCAGCCCGGGACTAGTCCCCTTTGGCAATGAGCAGTTCTTC.